This TCR beta chain was observed in a study of cytomegalovirus exposure and HLA in healthy donors. Vbeta (60) and Jbeta (13) primers were used in the PCR. Here immunoSEQ multiplex PCR was the method, and the copy in TCRdb shows in-frame clones only, minus some. The data hold 150,000 to 200,000 clones, with 70% to 90% observed a single time. The TCR was taken from a young man in good health and CMV-seropositive. Source material: PBMCs.

CDR3 protein: CASSQDAGQLSYEQYF. CDR3 nucleotide sequence: TGCGCCAGCAGCCAAGACGCTGGACAGTTATCGTACGAGCAGTACTTC. The V and J genes are TRBV4-3 and TRBJ2-7, with D perhaps TRBD1 (6 bases). From germline, CDR1 is LGHNA and CDR2 YSLEER. CDR3 length: 16 residues. Trimming took 0 bases from V and 4 from J, leaving 16 bases between them.